The 29 T cell receptor beta chains listed next were all sequenced from one sample in a study of T cells after yellow fever vaccination. TCRdb reprocessed the 5' RACE reads with MiXCR, giving one entry per CDR3 protein. The repertoire holds 300,000 to 400,000 distinct CDR3 sequences, approximately 12% seen once, with around 3.2% in the top ten. The material was CD4+ T cells sorted from PBMCs, obtained 45 days after the yellow fever booster vaccination. These receptors were taken from a man between 18 and 29 years old who received the YFV17D yellow fever vaccine.

This clonotype was observed at least ten times. The chain employs TRBV7-9 and TRBJ2-1; D possibly corresponds to TRBD2 (6 bases). V was cut by 3 bases and J by 0 bases, with 12 bases left in between. The CDR3 is made up of 16 amino acids. Germline values: CDR1 SEHNR, CDR2 FQNEAQ (reference sequence). The CDR3 here is CASSFSGGGSYNEQFF. CDR3 nucleotide sequence: TGTGCCAGCAGCTTTTCCGGGGGTGGCTCCTACAATGAGCAGTTCTTC.

This clonotype was observed a handful of times. CDR3 loop: CASSSPPGVGYNEQFF. CDR3 in DNA: TGTGCCAGTAGTTCACCCCCAGGGGTAGGGTACAATGAGCAGTTCTTC. This sequence joins TRBV19 and TRBJ2-1; D is possibly TRBD1 (6 bases). V was trimmed by 5 bases and J by 4 bases, leaving 18 bases between them. The CDR3 covers 16 residues. Germline CDR1 and CDR2: LNHDA and SQIVND (reference sequence).

The chain joins TRBV29-1 to TRBJ2-3; possibly TRBD1 or TRBD2 for D (6 bases each). Germline-derived CDR1 and CDR2 are SQVTM and ANQGSEA. This CDR3 has 14 residues. V was trimmed by 6 bases and J by 4 bases, leaving 17 bases between them. This CDR3 is CSVARGQISDTQYF. In DNA, the CDR3 is TGCAGCGTAGCCCGGGGGCAAATCTCAGATACGCAGTATTTT.

This clonotype was observed a handful of times. The chain recombines TRBV5-1 with TRBJ2-5; 7 nucleotides align to TRBD2. V was pared by 4 bases and J by 2 bases, with 11 bases of the junction left unmatched. Germline V lookup: CDR1 SGHRS, CDR2 YFSETQ. This CDR3 has 16 amino acids. The DNA of the CDR3 is TGCGCCAGCAGCACGGGGGAGACTAGCAGACAAGAGACCCAGTACTTC. Its translation: CASSTGETSRQETQYF.

This clonotype was picked up a small number of times. The V gene is TRBV5-5, the J gene TRBJ2-3; 13 bases map to TRBD2. This CDR3 is 17 amino acids long. Per germline, CDR1 SGHKS and CDR2 YYEKEE (reference sequence). Unmatched junction bases numbered 13, after V lost 3 bases and J lost 9 bases. The CDR3 region has the DNA TGTGCCAGCAGCTGGGCGACTAGCGGGGGGATCCATGGGACGCAGTATTTT. Translated, it gives CASSWATSGGIHGTQYF. The variable domain in full, with the rest retrieved from reference TRBV5-5 and TRBJ2-3, is DAGVTQSPTHLIKTRGQQVTLRCSPISGHKSVSWYQQVLGQGPQFIFQYYEKEERGRGNFPDRFSARQFPNYSSELNVNALLLGDSALYLCASSWATSGGIHGTQYFGPGTRLTVL.

This clonotype appeared a single time. The V and J genes are TRBV7-7 and TRBJ1-5, with a tentative D call TRBD1 (5 bases). This CDR3 region has 13 residues. Trimming took 3 bases from V and 11 from J, leaving 14 bases between them. Germline V gene data show CDR1 as SSHAT and CDR2 as FNYEAQ (reference sequence). This chain's CDR3 is CASSLGWGSTQHF. The CDR3 bases are TGTGCCAGCAGCTTGGGATGGGGCAGCACCCAGCATTTT. Full variable domain (rest looked up from reference TRBV7-7 and TRBJ1-5): GAGVSQSPRYKVTKRGQDVTLRCDPISSHATLYWYQQALGQGPEFLTYFNYEAQPDKSGLPSDRFSAERPEGSISTLTIQRTEQRDSAMYRCASSLGWGSTQHFGDGTRLSIL.

This clonotype was observed a handful of times. Here the CDR3 DNA reads TGTGCCAGCAGCTCGCAACAAAACACTGAAGCTTTCTTT. Translated, it gives CASSSQQNTEAFF. The chain recombines TRBV7-3 with TRBJ1-1; D not certain. This CDR3 spans 13 amino acids. Between the trimmed V and J ends, which lost 4 bases and 2 bases, there was a span of 8 bases. Germline CDR1 reads SGHTA; CDR2 reads FQGTGA.

This clonotype has only a few counts. This chain links TRBV7-6 with TRBJ2-2, with unresolved D. V was clipped by 3 bases and J by 4 bases, with 9 bases between them. Germline values: CDR1 SGHVS, CDR2 FNYEAQ. The CDR3 has 14 amino acids. The CDR3 loop reads CASSFSLSTGELFF. CDR3 DNA: TGTGCCAGCAGCTTCAGTCTGAGCACCGGGGAGCTGTTTTTT.

This clonotype occurred a few times. The V call is TRBV29-1, the J call TRBJ2-1; D may be TRBD1 or TRBD2 (5 bases each). The germline V and J ends were trimmed by 6 bases and 7 bases, with 10 bases remaining between them. This CDR3 has 11 amino acids. Germline V gene data show CDR1 as SQVTM and CDR2 as ANQGSEA. CDR3 sequence reads: CSVGVLNEQFF. In nucleotides, the CDR3 is TGCAGCGTGGGGGTTTTGAATGAGCAGTTCTTC.

The table lists this clonotype with many counts. In nucleotides, the CDR3 is TGCGCCAGCAGCTTGCGGACGGATGAGCAGTTCTTC. Translated, it gives CASSLRTDEQFF. This sequence joins TRBV5-1 and TRBJ2-1, with D unresolved. From germline, CDR1 is SGHRS and CDR2 YFSETQ. With 1 base removed from V and 8 bases from J, the gap between germline ends came to 7 bases. The CDR3 runs 12 residues.

This clonotype was seen only a few times. This chain links TRBV11-2 with TRBJ2-2, with 9 bases aligning to TRBD1. CDR3 length equals 17 residues. CDR1 and CDR2 (germline): SGHAT, FQNNGV. With V trimmed by 6 bases and J by 0 bases, 8 bases remained unmatched. CDR3 loop: CASRPGQGWANTGELFF. For the CDR3, the DNA is TGTGCCAGCAGACCGGGACAGGGATGGGCGAACACCGGGGAGCTGTTTTTT. The variable domain in full, with the rest retrieved from reference TRBV11-2 and TRBJ2-2, is EAGVAQSPRYKIIEKRQSVAFWCNPISGHATLYWYQQILGQGPKLLIQFQNNGVVDDSQLPKDRFSAERLKGVDSTLKIQPAKLEDSAVYLCASRPGQGWANTGELFFGEGSRLTVL.

The gene calls are TRBV7-3 and TRBJ2-2; possible D gene TRBD2, 5 bases. From germline, CDR1 is SGHTA and CDR2 FQGTGA. The V and J ends lost 4 bases and 3 bases respectively, with 24 bases between them. The CDR3 extends over 19 amino acids. CDR3 sequence (DNA): TGTGCCAGCAGCTCATCCCGGTGGAGGCGGTCCTATGACACCGGGGAGCTGTTTTTT. This encodes CASSSSRWRRSYDTGELFF. Filled out from reference TRBV7-3 and TRBJ2-2, the complete variable domain reads GAGVSQTPSNKVTEKGKYVELRCDPISGHTALYWYRQSLGQGPEFLIYFQGTGAADDSGLPNDRFFAVRPEGSVSTLKIQRTERGDSAVYLCASSSSRWRRSYDTGELFFGEGSRLTVL.

This clonotype was picked up a small number of times. The chain joins TRBV7-2 to TRBJ1-5; D is undetermined. Trimming removed 6 bases at V and 5 bases at J, with 11 bases between. This CDR3 comprises 13 residues. Germline V gene lookup returns CDR1 SGHTA and CDR2 FQGNSA. The DNA for the CDR3 is TGTGCCAGCAGGTGGGCAGATCATCAGCCCCAGCATTTT. This gives the protein CASRWADHQPQHF.

This clonotype has only a few counts. V gene TRBV6-6 combines with J gene TRBJ2-7; D is uncertain. Germline V gives CDR1 MNHNY, CDR2 SVGAGI (reference sequence). The CDR3 contains 16 residues. V was clipped by 0 bases and J by 4 bases, with 16 bases between them. This CDR3 reads CASSYSPFRNTYEQYV. CDR3 DNA: TGTGCCAGCAGTTACTCCCCCTTTAGGAACACGTACGAGCAGTACGTC.

This clonotype was detected a few times. As DNA, the CDR3 is TGCAGTGCTAGAGTCGACAGCTTAGTTAATCAGCCCCAGCATTTT. The encoded protein is CSARVDSLVNQPQHF. The chain couples TRBV20-1 to TRBJ1-5, with D possibly matching TRBD1 (5 bases). Trimming shortened V by 1 base and J by 4 bases, and 14 bases separated the two germline ends. The CDR3 runs to 15 residues. Germline V CDR1 and CDR2: DFQATT, SNEGSKA (reference sequence).

This clonotype was seen more than once but under ten times. The chain couples TRBV10-3 to TRBJ1-1, with D unclear. There are 13 residues in the CDR3. CDR1 and CDR2 (germline): ENHRY, SYGVKD. The V gene lost 5 bases and the J gene lost 1 base, with 8 bases spanning the gap. CDR3 amino acids: CAISTTENTEAFF. The CDR3 DNA follows: TGTGCCATCAGTACCACAGAGAACACTGAAGCTTTCTTT.

This clonotype was recorded at least ten times. The chain employs TRBV7-9 and TRBJ1-6; the D is unclear. V shed 5 bases and J shed 8 bases, with 16 bases lying between them. The CDR3 spans 15 residues. The germline V gene has CDR1 SEHNR and CDR2 FQNEAQ (reference sequence). The CDR3 reads CASSPPWPGDSPLHF. Here the CDR3 DNA reads TGTGCCAGCAGCCCCCCGTGGCCTGGGGATTCACCCCTCCACTTT.

This clonotype was found many times. The chain joins TRBV5-5 to TRBJ1-5; 9 bases are shared with TRBD1. Germline-derived CDR1 and CDR2 are SGHKS and YYEKEE (reference sequence). This CDR3 has 14 residues. The junction had 7 bases not matched to a gene; V was cut back by 3 bases and J by 9 bases. Written as DNA, the CDR3 is TGTGCCAGCAGCTCCGGGACAGGGCAGCTGCCCCAGCATTTT. Its protein is CASSSGTGQLPQHF.

This clonotype was seen only a few times. V is TRBV7-9 and J is TRBJ1-1; D call uncertain. The V gene's germline CDR1 is SEHNR and CDR2 FQNEAQ (reference sequence). The CDR3 spans 12 residues. The V gene lost 1 base and the J gene lost 7 bases, with 7 bases spanning the gap. The CDR3 DNA follows: TGTGCCAGCAGCTTAGTCGACGGTGAAGCTTTCTTT. Its protein is CASSLVDGEAFF.

The V call is TRBV12-3 or TRBV12-4, the J call TRBJ2-1; 8 bases align to TRBD2. The ends lost 2 bases at V and 4 bases at J; junction bases unmatched: 4. The CDR3 contains 15 residues. The CDR3 spells CASSLLRGGYNEQFF. The CDR3 DNA is TGTGCCAGCAGTTTACTTCGCGGGGGGTACAATGAGCAGTTCTTC.

This clonotype has more than one count but fewer than ten. The genes are TRBV9 and TRBJ1-2, with D unresolved. V was shortened by 0 bases and J by 0 bases, with 3 bases between the two germline ends. The CDR3 has 13 residues. Germline V gene lookup returns CDR1 SGDLS and CDR2 YYNGEE. CDR3 sequence reads: CASSVDANYGYTF. DNA for the CDR3: TGTGCCAGCAGCGTAGACGCTAACTATGGCTACACCTTC. Variable domain in full (rest from reference TRBV9 and TRBJ1-2): DSGVTQTPKHLITATGQRVTLRCSPRSGDLSVYWYQQSLDQGLQFLIQYYNGEERAKGNILERFSAQQFPDLHSELNLSSLELGDSALYFCASSVDANYGYTFGSGTRLTVV.

This clonotype turned up a few times. This chain links TRBV2 with TRBJ2-6; D uncertain. This CDR3 has 15 amino acids. V lost 0 bases, J lost 3 bases, and 6 bases lay in between. In germline, CDR1 is SNHLY, CDR2 FYNNEI. CDR3 in DNA: TGTGCCAGCAGTGAAGCGGGGTATGGGGCCAACGTCCTGACTTTC. Translated: CASSEAGYGANVLTF.

This clonotype came up many times. This sequence joins TRBV5-6 and TRBJ2-7; possible D gene TRBD1, 6 bases. The CDR3 is 13 residues long. V was shortened by 2 bases and J by 7 bases, with 13 bases between the two germline ends. CDR1 and CDR2 from the germline V gene are SGHDT and YYEEEE. CDR3 sequence: CASSFLGAGEQYF. The CDR3 region has the DNA TGTGCCAGCAGCTTTCTGGGGGCGGGTGAGCAGTACTTC.

This clonotype was counted between two and nine times. This rearrangement joins TRBV6-6 to TRBJ1-5; 7 nucleotides align to TRBD1. J gave up 7 bases and V 2 bases, and 11 bases lay outside the gene matches. Germline loops: CDR1 MNHNY, CDR2 SVGAGI (reference sequence). The CDR3 is made up of 16 amino acids. CDR3 protein: CASSYARQGMKQPQHF. The CDR3 coding sequence is TGTGCCAGCAGTTACGCGCGACAGGGAATGAAGCAGCCCCAGCATTTT.

This chain links TRBV5-6 with TRBJ1-1; 7 bases are shared with TRBD1. V was clipped by 4 bases and J by 6 bases; unmatched bases: 9. The CDR3 runs to 14 residues. Germline-derived CDR1 and CDR2 are SGHDT and YYEEEE. The CDR3 nucleotides read TGTGCCAGCAGCCACAGGGGCATTCGGGCTGAAGCTTTCTTT. Protein: CASSHRGIRAEAFF.

This clonotype occurred many times. This chain joins TRBV24-1 and TRBJ2-3, with 7 bases lining up with TRBD1. The CDR3 is 15 amino acids. The V gene end was trimmed by 4 bases and the J gene end by 3 bases; junction bases not matched to a gene: 6. In germline, CDR1 is KGHDR, CDR2 SFDVKD. CDR3 bases: TGTGCCACCAGTGAAGGGGGCGCGGTAACAGATACGCAGTATTTT. This sequence encodes CATSEGGAVTDTQYF.

The chain links TRBV12-3 or TRBV12-4 to TRBJ1-2, with D maybe TRBD1 (6 bases). There are 13 residues in the CDR3. Trimming left V 6 bases short and J 4 bases short, with 12 bases between. The CDR3 nucleotides are TGTGCCAGCAGCTTCACAGGGCTCTATGGCTACACCTTC. Translated, it gives CASSFTGLYGYTF.

A note on this clonotype: A read error may account for a junction end that differs from germline. This sequence joins TRBV7-9 and TRBJ1-1; maybe TRBD1 (5 bases). Germline V CDR1 and CDR2: SEHNR, FQNEAQ (reference sequence). The CDR3 is 12 amino acids. CDR3 nucleotide sequence: TGTGCCAGCAGCTTGTCTGGGGGTCTATCGGAGTTT. It encodes CASSLSGGLSEF.

Ten or more counts support this clonotype. The chain couples TRBV4-3 to TRBJ2-3; D is unclear. With 1 base removed from V and 0 bases from J, the gap between germline ends came to 5 bases. Germline assignment: CDR1 LGHNA and CDR2 YSLEER. CDR3 length: 14 residues. CDR3 amino acids: CASSQVASTDTQYF. CDR3 DNA sequence: TGCGCCAGCAGCCAAGTGGCAAGCACAGATACGCAGTATTTT.